The clone carrying this T cell receptor beta chain was counted many times. Its matching antigen is unknown. The data belong to a study of breast tumors, draining lymph nodes, adjacent tissues. Axillary draining lymph nodes of breast cancer patients supplied the node samples. CDR1 DFQATT and CDR2 SNEGSKA come from the germline V gene (reference sequence). The length of the CDR3 is 13 residues. The V segment lost 4 bases and the J segment 4 bases; nucleotides outside the gene matches: 6. Overall study results and limits: Data only fit, rather than demonstrated, lymph node origin of most tumor T cells. Luminal-like breast cancer showed significantly greater tumor-nontumor repertoire similarity than basal-like breast cancer did. Findings are consistent with lymph node origin and intratumoral expansion of most tumor T cells.

TCRdb independently ran MiXCR on the multiplex PCR reads; one entry per CDR3 protein. The repertoire holds about 120,000 distinct CDR3 sequences, with about 20% as singletons. The clonotype was recovered from a female donor with breast cancer. Some clones in this sample may be carry-over from other donors' samples. The chain combines TRBV20-1 with TRBJ2-7, with TRBD2 identical over 8 bases. Sequenced material: axillary lymph node tissue. DNA for the CDR3: TGCAGTGCTACCGGGACTAGTCGGTACGAGCAGTACTTC. Protein: CSATGTSRYEQYF.